This T cell receptor beta chain stems from a study of identical twins. Study observations and caveats: Reduced insertions were recorded for abundant cord blood beta clonotypes, with no such pattern in memory repertoires.

A universal primer binding site was introduced by template switching. The final cDNA contained unique molecular identifiers. TCRdb reanalysed the 5' RACE reads using MiXCR and keeps one entry per CDR3 protein. Here the sample spans 450,000 to 650,000 distinct CDR3 sequences, more than 9% being singletons. There are 14 residues in the CDR3. Per the germline V gene, CDR1 is SQVTM and CDR2 is ANQGSEA. V shed 0 bases, J shed 2 bases, and the junction held 3 bases outside the gene matches. This clonotype was observed a handful of times. Its target is unknown. These sequences were also reported in another study, on yellow fever vaccine responses in identical twins.

Input material: PBMCs. The source of this sequence is a woman under 30 in good health. The chain combines TRBV29-1 with TRBJ2-7, with 8 bases that match TRBD1. CDR3 region: CSVEDPDRAYEQYF. The DNA of the CDR3 is TGCAGCGTTGAAGACCCGGACAGGGCCTACGAGCAGTACTTC.